These T cell receptor beta chains were read from a single sample in a study of T cell repertoires in cytomegalovirus infection. Their antigens are not known. In TCRdb, the reads were re-called with MiXCR into one record per CDR3 protein. The table records a few hundred thousand distinct CDR3 sequences, roughly 43% of them present only once. The specimen comprised cultured PBMCs, sampled from culture after CMV antigen stimulation. The receptor set was obtained from a human donor in good health (CMV status not recorded). Some clones in this sample may be carry-over from other donors' samples. Each CDR3 is given with its conserved first and last residue. A D gene is named only where the DNA matches it firmly. Clone size is given for some rows only: seen once, a few or many times, or a class if the clone is expanded.

CDR3 protein | CDR3 DNA | V gene | D gene | J gene | clone size
CASSNSRDRSSPLHF | TGTGCCAGCAGCAATTCACGGGATAGGAGTTCACCCCTCCACTTT | TRBV7-8 | NA | TRBJ1-6 | NA
CASSLKGADTQYF | TGTGCCAGCAGCCTGAAGGGGGCAGATACGCAGTATTTT | TRBV28 | NA | TRBJ2-3 | once
CASSPGQGVWQPQHF | TGTGCCAGCAGCCCGGGACAGGGGGTTTGGCAGCCCCAGCATTTT | TRBV7-6 | TRBD1 | TRBJ1-5 | NA
CASRMDRAPDGGELFF | TGTGCCAGCAGAATGGACAGGGCACCTGACGGCGGGGAGCTGTTTTTT | TRBV7-9 | TRBD1 | TRBJ2-2 | few
CASNPPGQGREKLFF | TGTGCCAGCAACCCTCCGGGACAGGGGAGAGAAAAACTGTTTTTT | TRBV12-3/TRBV12-4 | TRBD1 | TRBJ1-4 | NA
CASSQEGGGARTEAFF | TGCGCCAGCAGCCAAGAGGGGGGGGGGGCACGGACTGAAGCTTTCTTT | TRBV4-1 | NA | TRBJ1-1 | NA
CASRRQGLSTEAFF | TGTGCCAGTAGACGACAGGGCCTGAGCACTGAAGCTTTCTTT | TRBV19 | TRBD1 | TRBJ1-1 | NA
CASSLGSGRARNIQYF | TGTGCCAGCAGCTTGGGCAGCGGGAGGGCCCGAAACATTCAGTACTTC | TRBV5-6 | TRBD2 | TRBJ2-4 | few
CASRGRGSYGYTF | TGTGCCAGCAGGGGCCGGGGGAGCTATGGCTACACCTTC | TRBV6-1 | NA | TRBJ1-2 | NA
CSGYVNTEAFF | TGCAGCGGATACGTGAACACTGAAGCTTTCTTT | TRBV29-1 | NA | TRBJ1-1 | few
CASSETGLSSYEQYF | TGTGCCAGCAGTGAGACAGGCCTAAGCTCCTACGAGCAGTACTTC | TRBV6-1 | NA | TRBJ2-7 | NA
CASSRLAGGEYNEQFF | TGTGCCAGCAGCCGACTAGCGGGAGGGGAATACAATGAGCAGTTCTTC | TRBV7-9 | TRBD2 | TRBJ2-1 | NA
CASSSTGITQETQYF | TGTGCCAGCAGCTCAACAGGGATCACGCAAGAGACCCAGTACTTC | TRBV7-8 | NA | TRBJ2-5 | many
CASSSIAGGPLNEQFF | TGTGCCAGCAGTTCTATAGCGGGGGGGCCATTGAATGAGCAGTTCTTC | TRBV6-2/TRBV6-3 | TRBD2 | TRBJ2-1 | NA
CATQDSSGNTIYF | TGTGCCACCCAAGACAGTTCTGGAAACACCATATATTTT | TRBV10-3 | NA | TRBJ1-3 | few
CASSLMGGRFFTDTQYF | TGTGCCAGCAGCTTAATGGGCGGGAGATTCTTCACAGATACGCAGTATTTT | TRBV7-9 | TRBD2 | TRBJ2-3 | once
CASSDLRNQPQHF | TGTGCCAGCAGTGACCTGAGGAATCAGCCCCAGCATTTT | TRBV2 | NA | TRBJ1-5 | NA
CSARDTSGANTGELFF | TGCAGTGCTAGAGATACTAGCGGAGCGAACACCGGGGAGCTGTTTTTT | TRBV20-1 | TRBD2 | TRBJ2-2 | NA
CASSLLKDRHEQYF | TGTGCCAGCAGCTTACTAAAGGACAGACACGAGCAGTACTTC | TRBV11-1 | NA | TRBJ2-7 | few
CAIQDSNYGYTF | TGTGCCATCCAGGACAGTAACTATGGCTACACCTTC | TRBV10-3 | NA | TRBJ1-2 | NA
CASSPKGAKTTSTDTQYF | TGTGCCAGCAGCCCCAAAGGAGCAAAAACGACTAGCACAGATACGCAGTATTTT | TRBV7-8 | NA | TRBJ2-3 | few
CASSPRTGASSPLHF | TGTGCCAGCAGCCCACGGACAGGGGCCAGTTCACCCCTCCACTTT | TRBV7-2 | TRBD1 | TRBJ1-6 | NA
CASSFEGASHEQYF | TGTGCCAGCAGCTTTGAGGGGGCCAGCCACGAGCAGTACTTC | TRBV7-9 | TRBD1 | TRBJ2-7 | NA
CASSYYPPPDTQYF | TGTGCCAGCAGCTACTACCCCCCACCGGATACGCAGTATTTT | TRBV7-6 | NA | TRBJ2-3 | many
CASSLYGPRTHEQYF | TGTGCCAGCAGTTTATATGGCCCCCGGACCCACGAGCAGTACTTC | TRBV27 | NA | TRBJ2-7 | few
CASSRWGGGLALAKNIQYF | TGTGCCAGCAGCCGCTGGGGGGGGGGGTTGGCTCTAGCCAAAAACATTCAGTACTTC | TRBV12-3/TRBV12-4 | TRBD2 | TRBJ2-4 | NA
CASSLEWRGSASPLHF | TGTGCCAGCAGCTTAGAATGGAGGGGGAGTGCCTCACCCCTCCACTTT | TRBV7-2 | NA | TRBJ1-6 | few
CSAVPTSANEQYF | TGCAGTGCTGTCCCGACTAGCGCAAACGAGCAGTACTTC | TRBV20-1 | TRBD2 | TRBJ2-7 | NA
CAWTSRADNEQFF | TGTGCCTGGACTTCGCGGGCCGACAATGAGCAGTTCTTC | TRBV30 | NA | TRBJ2-1 | few
CASSLDGATGELFF | TGTGCCAGCAGCTTAGATGGGGCGACCGGGGAGCTGTTTTTT | TRBV7-6 | NA | TRBJ2-2 | NA
CASSLDRQLSSYNSPLHF | TGTGCCAGCAGCTTAGACCGACAGTTAAGCTCCTATAATTCACCCCTCCACTTT | TRBV7-6 | NA | TRBJ1-6 | NA
CSVAADKAKNIQYF | TGCAGCGTTGCGGCGGACAAAGCCAAAAACATTCAGTACTTC | TRBV29-1 | NA | TRBJ2-4 | few
CASSLTTGTGDGKLFF | TGTGCCAGCAGCTTAACGACCGGGACAGGGGATGGAAAACTGTTTTTT | TRBV7-6 | TRBD1 | TRBJ1-4 | NA
CASSFRGTEGETQYF | TGTGCCAGCAGTTTCCGGGGGACCGAGGGGGAGACCCAGTACTTC | TRBV12-3/TRBV12-4 | NA | TRBJ2-5 | NA
CASSRWENTEAFF | TGCGCCAGCAGCAGATGGGAGAACACTGAAGCTTTCTTT | TRBV5-1 | NA | TRBJ1-1 | NA
CASSLAMRVTEAFF | TGTGCCAGCAGCTTAGCGATGAGGGTCACTGAAGCTTTCTTT | TRBV7-4 | NA | TRBJ1-1 | NA
CASSFGTVTEAFF | TGTGCCAGCAGCTTCGGGACAGTCACTGAAGCTTTCTTT | TRBV7-6 | TRBD1 | TRBJ1-1 | NA
CASSPMGGYYNEQFF | TGTGCCAGCAGCCCTATGGGGGGGTACTACAATGAGCAGTTCTTC | TRBV7-9 | TRBD2 | TRBJ2-1 | NA
CASGVNTEAFF | TGTGCCAGCGGGGTCAACACTGAAGCTTTCTTT | TRBV5-4 | NA | TRBJ1-1 | NA
CASSEDLRENTEAFF | TGTGCCAGCAGTGAGGACCTCAGGGAGAACACTGAAGCTTTCTTT | TRBV6-1 | NA | TRBJ1-1 | NA
CASSLAGQGGNEQFF | TGTGCCAGCAGCTTAGCGGGACAGGGGGGTAATGAGCAGTTCTTC | TRBV7-2 | TRBD1 | TRBJ2-1 | many
CASSPPDRDGYTF | TGTGCCAGTAGTCCACCGGACAGGGACGGCTACACCTTC | TRBV19 | TRBD1 | TRBJ1-2 | NA
CASSLQGQLNSPLHF | TGTGCCAGCAGCCTGCAGGGACAGCTCAATTCACCCCTCCACTTT | TRBV7-2 | TRBD1 | TRBJ1-6 | few
CASTIGSVLESEQFF | TGTGCCAGCACCATCGGAAGCGTCCTAGAGTCGGAGCAGTTCTTC | TRBV12-3/TRBV12-4 | NA | TRBJ2-1 | NA
CASRPDYPGAYEQYF | TGTGCCAGCAGACCGGACTACCCGGGGGCCTACGAGCAGTACTTC | TRBV7-4 | NA | TRBJ2-7 | NA
CASSQGVLGHQPQHF | TGTGCCAGCAGCCAAGGGGTACTAGGACATCAGCCCCAGCATTTT | TRBV4-2 | NA | TRBJ1-5 | NA
CASSLPGQGGNEQFF | TGCGCCAGCAGCCTTCCGGGACAGGGAGGCAATGAGCAGTTCTTC | TRBV4-1 | TRBD1 | TRBJ2-1 | few
CASSPSGGSLETQYF | TGTGCCAGCAGCCCCTCTGGGGGCTCTCTAGAGACCCAGTACTTC | TRBV7-8 | NA | TRBJ2-5 | few
CSATWGGPYNEQFF | TGCAGTGCTACCTGGGGGGGCCCCTACAATGAGCAGTTCTTC | TRBV20-1 | NA | TRBJ2-1 | NA
CASSSGRPNSGNTIYF | TGTGCCAGCAGCTCCGGACGCCCTAACTCTGGAAACACCATATATTTT | TRBV7-2 | NA | TRBJ1-3 | many
CASSLRLAGGHIYNEQFF | TGTGCCAGCAGCTTACGACTAGCGGGGGGACATATTTACAATGAGCAGTTCTTC | TRBV7-2 | TRBD2 | TRBJ2-1 | NA
CASSAQGADTGELFF | TGTGCCAGCAGCGCACAGGGCGCCGACACCGGGGAGCTGTTTTTT | TRBV7-2 | NA | TRBJ2-2 | NA
CASSFYRAQYF | TGTGCCAGCAGCTTCTACAGGGCGCAGTACTTC | TRBV11-2 | NA | TRBJ2-7 | NA
CASSLGTGYTF | TGTGCCAGCAGCTTAGGGACTGGCTACACCTTC | TRBV7-2 | NA | TRBJ1-2 | few